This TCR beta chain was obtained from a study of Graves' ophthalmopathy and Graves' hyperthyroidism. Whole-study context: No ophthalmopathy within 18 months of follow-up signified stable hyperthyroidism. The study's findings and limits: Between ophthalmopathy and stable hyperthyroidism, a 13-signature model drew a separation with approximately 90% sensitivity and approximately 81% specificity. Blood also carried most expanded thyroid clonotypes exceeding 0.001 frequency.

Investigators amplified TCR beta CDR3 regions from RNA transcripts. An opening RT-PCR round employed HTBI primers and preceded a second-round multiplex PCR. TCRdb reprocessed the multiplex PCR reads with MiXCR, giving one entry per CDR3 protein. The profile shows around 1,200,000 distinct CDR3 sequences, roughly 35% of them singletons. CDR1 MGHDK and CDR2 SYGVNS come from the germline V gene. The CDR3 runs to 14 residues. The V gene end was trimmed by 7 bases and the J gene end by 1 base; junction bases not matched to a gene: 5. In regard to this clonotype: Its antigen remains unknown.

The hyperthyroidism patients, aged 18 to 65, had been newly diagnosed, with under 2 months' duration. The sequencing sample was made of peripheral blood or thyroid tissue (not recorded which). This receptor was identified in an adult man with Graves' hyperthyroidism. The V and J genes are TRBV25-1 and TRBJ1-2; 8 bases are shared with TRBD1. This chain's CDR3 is CASKQGDHNYGYTF. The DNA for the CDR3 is TGTGCCAGCAAACAGGGGGACCATAACTATGGCTACACCTTC.